This T cell receptor beta chain was obtained from a study of blood T cell repertoires in COVID-19. Study-level information: Donors in Cohort 3 who had recovered were those with two negative PCRs, healthcare professional clearance, or resolution of their symptoms. Italy, Spain and the United States were the sources of the convalescent and acute COVID-19 samples.

Ten or more counts support this clone. The data were produced by immunoSEQ multiplex PCR, yet TCRdb's version contains in-frame clones alone and is incomplete. In the table there are over 250,000 clones, 88% of which are singletons. The CDR3 covers 14 residues. The V and J ends lost 7 bases and 3 bases respectively, with 16 bases between them. The germline V gene encodes CDR1 MNHEY and CDR2 SVGAGI. The chain carries TRBV6-5 and TRBJ2-7; perhaps TRBD1 as D (6 bases). The sequencing sample was made of PBMCs or T cells enriched from blood (not recorded which). The TCR sequence derives from an older woman in a cohort exposed to, infected with or recovered from COVID-19 (not recorded which). The CDR3 protein is CASTIDDRFYEQYF. In nucleotides, the CDR3 is TGTGCCAGCACCATCGACGACAGGTTCTACGAGCAGTACTTC.